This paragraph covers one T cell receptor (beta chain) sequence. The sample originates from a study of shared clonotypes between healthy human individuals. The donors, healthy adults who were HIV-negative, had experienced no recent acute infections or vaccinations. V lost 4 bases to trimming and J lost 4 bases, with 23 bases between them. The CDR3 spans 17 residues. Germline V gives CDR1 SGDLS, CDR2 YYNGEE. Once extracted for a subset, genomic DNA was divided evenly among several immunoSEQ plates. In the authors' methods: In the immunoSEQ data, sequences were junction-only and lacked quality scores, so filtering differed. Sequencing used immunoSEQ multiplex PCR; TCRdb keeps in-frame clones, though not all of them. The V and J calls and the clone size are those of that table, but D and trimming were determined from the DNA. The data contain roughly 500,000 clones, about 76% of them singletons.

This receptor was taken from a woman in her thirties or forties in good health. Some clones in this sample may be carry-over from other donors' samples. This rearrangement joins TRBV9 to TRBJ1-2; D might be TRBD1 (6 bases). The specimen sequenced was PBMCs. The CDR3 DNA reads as TGTGCCAGCAGCCCAGTCACAGGGAGGGCTCAGTCCTATGGCTACACCTTC. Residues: CASSPVTGRAQSYGYTF.